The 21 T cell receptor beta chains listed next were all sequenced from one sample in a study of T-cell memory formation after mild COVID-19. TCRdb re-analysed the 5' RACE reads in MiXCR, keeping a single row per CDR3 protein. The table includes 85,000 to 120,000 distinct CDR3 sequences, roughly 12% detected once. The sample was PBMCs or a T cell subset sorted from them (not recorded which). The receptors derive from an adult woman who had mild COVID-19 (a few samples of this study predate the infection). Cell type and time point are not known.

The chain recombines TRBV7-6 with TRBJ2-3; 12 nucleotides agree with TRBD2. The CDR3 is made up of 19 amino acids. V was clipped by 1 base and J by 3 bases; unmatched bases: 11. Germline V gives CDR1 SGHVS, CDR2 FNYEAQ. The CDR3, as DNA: TGTGCCAGCAGCTTAGTCCTAGCGGGAGGGCCTGGGAATACAGATACGCAGTATTTT. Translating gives CASSLVLAGGPGNTDTQYF.

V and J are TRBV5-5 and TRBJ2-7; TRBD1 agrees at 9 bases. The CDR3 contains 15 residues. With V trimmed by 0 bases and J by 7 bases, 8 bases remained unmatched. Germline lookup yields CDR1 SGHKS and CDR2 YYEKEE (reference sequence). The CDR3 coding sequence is TGTGCCAGCAGCTTGGATTATGGACAGGGGAAAGAGCAGTACTTC. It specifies CASSLDYGQGKEQYF.

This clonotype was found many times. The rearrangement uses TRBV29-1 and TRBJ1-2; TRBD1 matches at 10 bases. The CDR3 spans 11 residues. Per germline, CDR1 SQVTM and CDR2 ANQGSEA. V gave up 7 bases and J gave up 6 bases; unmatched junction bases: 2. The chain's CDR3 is CSAGQGDGYTF. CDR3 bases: TGCAGCGCCGGACAGGGGGATGGCTACACCTTC.

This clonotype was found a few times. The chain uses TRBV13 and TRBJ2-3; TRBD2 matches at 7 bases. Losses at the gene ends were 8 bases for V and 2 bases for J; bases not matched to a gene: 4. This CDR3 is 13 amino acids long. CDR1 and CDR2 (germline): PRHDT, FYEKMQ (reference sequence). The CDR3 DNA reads TGTGCCAGCTGGGGAGGGTTCACAGATACGCAGTATTTT. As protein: CASWGGFTDTQYF.

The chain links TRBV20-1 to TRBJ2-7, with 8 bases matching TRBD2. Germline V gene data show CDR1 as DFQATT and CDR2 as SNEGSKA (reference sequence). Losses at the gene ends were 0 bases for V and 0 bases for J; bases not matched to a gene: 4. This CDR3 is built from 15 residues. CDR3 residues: CSARDPGGPSYEQYF. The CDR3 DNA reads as TGCAGTGCTAGAGATCCGGGAGGGCCCTCCTACGAGCAGTACTTC.

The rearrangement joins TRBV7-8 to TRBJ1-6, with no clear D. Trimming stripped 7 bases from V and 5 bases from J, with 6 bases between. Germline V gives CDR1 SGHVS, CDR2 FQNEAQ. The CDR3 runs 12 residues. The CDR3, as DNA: TGTGCCAGCAAGGGAAATAATTCACCCCTCCACTTT. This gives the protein CASKGNNSPLHF. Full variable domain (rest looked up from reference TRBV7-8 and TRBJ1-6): GAGVSQSPRYKVAKRGQDVALRCDPISGHVSLFWYQQALGQGPEFLTYFQNEAQLDKSGLPSDRFFAERPEGSVSTLKIQRTQQEDSAVYLCASKGNNSPLHFGNGTRLTVT.

The CDR3 coding sequence is TGTGCCAGCAGCGGCCTCGGGACTAGCGGAGATTACAATGAGCAGTTCTTC. As protein: CASSGLGTSGDYNEQFF. The gene calls are TRBV7-9 and TRBJ2-1, with 11 positions matching TRBD2. Unmatched junction bases numbered 10, after V lost 5 bases and J lost 4 bases. From germline, CDR1 is SEHNR and CDR2 FQNEAQ (reference sequence). This CDR3 spans 17 amino acids.

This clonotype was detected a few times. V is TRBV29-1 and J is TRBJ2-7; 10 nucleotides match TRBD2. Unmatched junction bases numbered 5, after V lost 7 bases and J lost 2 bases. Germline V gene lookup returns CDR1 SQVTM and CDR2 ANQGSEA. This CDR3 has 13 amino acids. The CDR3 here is CSARTSGPYEQYF. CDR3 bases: TGCAGCGCTCGGACTAGCGGACCCTACGAGCAGTACTTC.

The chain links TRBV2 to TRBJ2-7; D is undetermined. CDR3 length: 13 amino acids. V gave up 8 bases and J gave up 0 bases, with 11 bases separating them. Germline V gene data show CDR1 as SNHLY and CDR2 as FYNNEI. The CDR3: CASFSGVSYEQYF. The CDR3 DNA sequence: TGTGCCAGCTTTTCTGGGGTCTCCTACGAGCAGTACTTC. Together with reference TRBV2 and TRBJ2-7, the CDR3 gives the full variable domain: EPEVTQTPSHQVTQMGQEVILRCVPISNHLYFYWYRQILGQKVEFLVSFYNNEISEKSEIFDDQFSVERPDGSNFTLKIRSTKLEDSAMYFCASFSGVSYEQYFGPGTRLTVT.

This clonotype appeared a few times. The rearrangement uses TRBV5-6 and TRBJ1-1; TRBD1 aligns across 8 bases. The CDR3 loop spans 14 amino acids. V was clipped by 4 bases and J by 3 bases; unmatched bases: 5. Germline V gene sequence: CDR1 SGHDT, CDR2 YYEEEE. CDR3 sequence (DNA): TGTGCCAGCAGCCGACCGGACAGGGACACTGAAGCTTTCTTT. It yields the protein CASSRPDRDTEAFF.

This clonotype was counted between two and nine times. The CDR3 reads CASSAVTEAFF. CDR3 coding DNA: TGTGCCAGCAGCGCAGTCACTGAAGCTTTCTTT. The chain employs TRBV9 and TRBJ1-1; no clear D gene. Germline-derived CDR1 and CDR2 are SGDLS and YYNGEE. V was trimmed by 3 bases and J by 4 bases, leaving 4 bases between them. The CDR3 contains 11 residues. The full variable domain, with the rest looked up from reference TRBV9 and TRBJ1-1, is DSGVTQTPKHLITATGQRVTLRCSPRSGDLSVYWYQQSLDQGLQFLIQYYNGEERAKGNILERFSAQQFPDLHSELNLSSLELGDSALYFCASSAVTEAFFGQGTRLTVV.

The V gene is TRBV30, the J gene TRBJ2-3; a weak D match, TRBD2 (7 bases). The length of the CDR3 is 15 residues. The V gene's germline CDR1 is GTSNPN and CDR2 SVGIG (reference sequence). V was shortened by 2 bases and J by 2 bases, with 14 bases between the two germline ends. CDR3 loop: CAWSIEGGYTDTQYF. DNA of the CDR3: TGTGCCTGGAGTATAGAGGGGGGGTACACAGATACGCAGTATTTT.

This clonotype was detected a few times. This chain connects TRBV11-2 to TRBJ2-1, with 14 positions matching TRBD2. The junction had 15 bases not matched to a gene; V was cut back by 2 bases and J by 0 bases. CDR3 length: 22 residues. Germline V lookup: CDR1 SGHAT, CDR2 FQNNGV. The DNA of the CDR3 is TGTGCCAGCAGCTTAAACCCGGGACTAGCGGGAGCGAGGTGGGACTCCTACAATGAGCAGTTCTTC. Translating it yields CASSLNPGLAGARWDSYNEQFF.

Here the CDR3 reads CASSLIRASTDTQYF. CDR3 bases: TGTGCCAGCAGCTTAATCAGGGCCTCAACAGATACGCAGTATTTT. The chain recombines TRBV7-2 with TRBJ2-3; D perhaps matches TRBD1 (5 bases). V was clipped by 2 bases and J by 3 bases, with 12 bases between them. The CDR3 sequence is 15 residues long. The germline gives CDR1 SGHTA, CDR2 FQGNSA.

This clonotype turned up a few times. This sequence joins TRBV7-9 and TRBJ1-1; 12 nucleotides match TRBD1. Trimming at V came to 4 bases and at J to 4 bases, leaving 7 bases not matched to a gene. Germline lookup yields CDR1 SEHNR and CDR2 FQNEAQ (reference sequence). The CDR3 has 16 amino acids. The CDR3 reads CASSSGTGGIATEAFF. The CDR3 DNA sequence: TGTGCCAGCAGCTCCGGGACAGGGGGCATTGCCACTGAAGCTTTCTTT. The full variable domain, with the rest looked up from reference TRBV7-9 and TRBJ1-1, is DTGVSQNPRHKITKRGQNVTFRCDPISEHNRLYWYRQTLGQGPEFLTYFQNEAQLEKSRLLSDRFSAERPKGSFSTLEIQRTEQGDSAMYLCASSSGTGGIATEAFFGQGTRLTVV.

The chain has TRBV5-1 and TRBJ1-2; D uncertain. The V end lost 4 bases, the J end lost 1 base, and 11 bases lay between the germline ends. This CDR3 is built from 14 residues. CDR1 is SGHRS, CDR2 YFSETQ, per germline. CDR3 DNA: TGCGCCAGCAGCCTCGGACTAGATAACTATGGCTACACCTTC. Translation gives CASSLGLDNYGYTF.

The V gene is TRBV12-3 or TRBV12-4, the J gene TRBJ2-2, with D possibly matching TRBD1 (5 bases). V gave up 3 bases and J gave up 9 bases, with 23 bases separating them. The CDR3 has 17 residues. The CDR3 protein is CASSFSFQGKITWELFF. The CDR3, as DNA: TGTGCCAGCAGTTTTAGTTTTCAGGGTAAAATAACCTGGGAGCTGTTTTTT.

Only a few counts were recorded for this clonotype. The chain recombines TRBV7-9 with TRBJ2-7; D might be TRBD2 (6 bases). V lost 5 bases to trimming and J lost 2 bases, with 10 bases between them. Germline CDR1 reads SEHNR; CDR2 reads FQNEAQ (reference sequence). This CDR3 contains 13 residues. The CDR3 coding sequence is TGTGCCAGCAGCGCCCCGGGAGCCTACGAGCAGTACTTC. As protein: CASSAPGAYEQYF.

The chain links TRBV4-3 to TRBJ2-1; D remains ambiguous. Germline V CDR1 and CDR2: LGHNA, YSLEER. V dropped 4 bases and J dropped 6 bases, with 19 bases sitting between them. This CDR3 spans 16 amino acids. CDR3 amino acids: CASSPDGSPVFNEQFF. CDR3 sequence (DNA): TGCGCCAGCAGCCCCGATGGATCCCCGGTTTTCAATGAGCAGTTCTTC.

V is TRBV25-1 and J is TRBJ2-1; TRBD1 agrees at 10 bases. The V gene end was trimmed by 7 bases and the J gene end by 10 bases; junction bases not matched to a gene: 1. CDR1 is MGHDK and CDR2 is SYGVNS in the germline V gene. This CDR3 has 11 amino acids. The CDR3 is CASTTGGEQFF. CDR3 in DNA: TGTGCCAGCACGACAGGGGGCGAGCAGTTCTTC.

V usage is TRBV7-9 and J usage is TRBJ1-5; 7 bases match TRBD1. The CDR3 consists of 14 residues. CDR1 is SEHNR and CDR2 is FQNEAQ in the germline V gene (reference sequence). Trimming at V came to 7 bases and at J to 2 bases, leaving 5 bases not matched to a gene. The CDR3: CASTPGTGNQPQHF. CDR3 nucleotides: TGTGCCAGCACCCCAGGGACAGGCAATCAGCCCCAGCATTTT.